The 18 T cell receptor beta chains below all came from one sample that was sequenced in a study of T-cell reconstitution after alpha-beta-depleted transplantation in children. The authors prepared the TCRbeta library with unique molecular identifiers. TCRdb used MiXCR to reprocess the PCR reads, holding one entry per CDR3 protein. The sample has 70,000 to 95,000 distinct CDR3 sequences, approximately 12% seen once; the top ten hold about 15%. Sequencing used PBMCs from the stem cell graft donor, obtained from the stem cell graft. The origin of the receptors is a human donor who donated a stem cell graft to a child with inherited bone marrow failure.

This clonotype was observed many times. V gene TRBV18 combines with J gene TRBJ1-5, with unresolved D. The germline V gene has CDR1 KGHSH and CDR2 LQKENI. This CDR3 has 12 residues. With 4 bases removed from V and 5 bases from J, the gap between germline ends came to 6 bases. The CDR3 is CASSLGDQPQHF. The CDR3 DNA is TGTGCCAGCTCACTCGGCGATCAGCCCCAGCATTTT. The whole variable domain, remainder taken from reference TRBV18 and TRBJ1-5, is NAGVMQNPRHLVRRRGQEARLRCSPMKGHSHVYWYRQLPEEGLKFMVYLQKENIIDESGMPKERFSAEFPKEGPSILRIQQVVRGDSAAYFCASSLGDQPQHFGDGTRLSIL.

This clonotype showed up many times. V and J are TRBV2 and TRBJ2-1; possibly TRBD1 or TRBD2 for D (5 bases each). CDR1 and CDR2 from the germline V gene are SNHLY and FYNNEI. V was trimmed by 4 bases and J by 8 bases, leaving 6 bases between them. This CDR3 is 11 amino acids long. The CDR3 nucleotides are TGTGCCAGCAGTGCGGGGCATGAGCAGTTCTTC. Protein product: CASSAGHEQFF.

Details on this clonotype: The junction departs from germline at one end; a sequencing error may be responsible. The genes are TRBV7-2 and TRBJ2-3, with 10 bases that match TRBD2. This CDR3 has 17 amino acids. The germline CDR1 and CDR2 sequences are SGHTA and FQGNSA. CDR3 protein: CASILSLGLLAGNTQYF. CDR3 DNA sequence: TGTGCCAGCATCTTATCGCTCGGGTTACTAGCGGGGAATACGCAGTATTTT.

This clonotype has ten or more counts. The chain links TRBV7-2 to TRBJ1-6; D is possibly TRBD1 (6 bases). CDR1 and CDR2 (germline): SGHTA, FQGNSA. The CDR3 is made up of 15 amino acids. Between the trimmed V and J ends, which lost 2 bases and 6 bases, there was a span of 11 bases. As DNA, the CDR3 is TGTGCCAGCAGCTTACGCCAGGGGAGTAATTCACCCCTCCACTTT. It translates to CASSLRQGSNSPLHF.

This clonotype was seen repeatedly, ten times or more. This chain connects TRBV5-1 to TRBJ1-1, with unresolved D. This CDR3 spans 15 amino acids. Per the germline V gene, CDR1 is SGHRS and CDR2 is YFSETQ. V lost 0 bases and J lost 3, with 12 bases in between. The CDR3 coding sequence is TGCGCCAGCAGCTTGGTTCCAACAGCGGACACTGAAGCTTTCTTT. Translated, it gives CASSLVPTADTEAFF.

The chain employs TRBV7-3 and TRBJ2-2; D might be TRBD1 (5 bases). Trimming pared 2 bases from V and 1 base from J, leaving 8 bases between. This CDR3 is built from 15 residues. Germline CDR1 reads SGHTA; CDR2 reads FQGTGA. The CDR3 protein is CASSLPQGNTGELFF. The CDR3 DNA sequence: TGTGCCAGCAGCTTACCGCAGGGGAACACCGGGGAGCTGTTTTTT.

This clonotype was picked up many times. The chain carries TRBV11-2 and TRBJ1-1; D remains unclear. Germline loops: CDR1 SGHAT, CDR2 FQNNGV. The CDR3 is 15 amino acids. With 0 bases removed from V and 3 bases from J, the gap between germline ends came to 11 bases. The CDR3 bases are TGTGCCAGCAGCTTAGAAGCCGGCTGGCACACTGAAGCTTTCTTT. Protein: CASSLEAGWHTEAFF.

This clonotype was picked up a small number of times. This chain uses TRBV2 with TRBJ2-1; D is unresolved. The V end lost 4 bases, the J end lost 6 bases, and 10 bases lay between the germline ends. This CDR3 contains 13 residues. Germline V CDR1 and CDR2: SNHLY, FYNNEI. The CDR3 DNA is TGTGCCAGCAGTGTTGCAGCTGCCAATGAGCAGTTCTTC. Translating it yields CASSVAAANEQFF.

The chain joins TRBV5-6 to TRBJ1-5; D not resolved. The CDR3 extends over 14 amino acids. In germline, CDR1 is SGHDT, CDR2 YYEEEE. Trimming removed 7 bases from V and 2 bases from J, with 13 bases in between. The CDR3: CASSIGLGNQPQHF. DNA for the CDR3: TGTGCCAGCTCAATAGGGTTGGGCAATCAGCCCCAGCATTTT.

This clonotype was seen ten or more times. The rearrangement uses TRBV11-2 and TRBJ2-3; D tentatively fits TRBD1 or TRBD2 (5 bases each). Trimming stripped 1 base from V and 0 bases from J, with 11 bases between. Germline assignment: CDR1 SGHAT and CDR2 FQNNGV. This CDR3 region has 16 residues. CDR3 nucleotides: TGTGCCAGCAGCTTAGTATCTCGGGGCAGCACAGATACGCAGTATTTT. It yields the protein CASSLVSRGSTDTQYF.

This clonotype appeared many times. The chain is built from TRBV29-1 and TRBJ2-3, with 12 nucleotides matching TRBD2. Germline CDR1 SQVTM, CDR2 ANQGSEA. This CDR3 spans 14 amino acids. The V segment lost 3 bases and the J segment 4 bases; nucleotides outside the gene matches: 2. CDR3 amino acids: CSVDSSGRADTQYF. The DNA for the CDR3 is TGCAGCGTTGACTCTAGCGGGAGGGCAGATACGCAGTATTTT.

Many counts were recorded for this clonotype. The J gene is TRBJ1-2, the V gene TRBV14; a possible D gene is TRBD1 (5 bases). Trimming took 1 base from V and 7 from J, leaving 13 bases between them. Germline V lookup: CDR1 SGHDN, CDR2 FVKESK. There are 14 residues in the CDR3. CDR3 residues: CASSQGQARGGYTF. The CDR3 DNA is TGTGCCAGCAGCCAAGGCCAGGCGAGGGGTGGCTACACCTTC.

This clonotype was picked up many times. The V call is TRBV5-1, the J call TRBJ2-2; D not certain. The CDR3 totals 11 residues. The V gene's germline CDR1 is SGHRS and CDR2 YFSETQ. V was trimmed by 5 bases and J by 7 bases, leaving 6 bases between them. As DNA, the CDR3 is TGCGCCAGCAGAGAAATCGGGGAGCTGTTTTTT. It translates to CASREIGELFF. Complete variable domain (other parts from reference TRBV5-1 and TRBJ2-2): KAGVTQTPRYLIKTRGQQVTLSCSPISGHRSVSWYQQTPGQGLQFLFEYFSETQRNKGNFPGRFSGRQFSNSRSEMNVSTLELGDSALYLCASREIGELFFGEGSRLTVL.

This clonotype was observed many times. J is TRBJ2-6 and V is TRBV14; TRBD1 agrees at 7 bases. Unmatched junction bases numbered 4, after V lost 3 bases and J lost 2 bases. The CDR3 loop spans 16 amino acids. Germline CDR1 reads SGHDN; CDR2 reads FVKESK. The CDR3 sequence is CASSQATGPGANVLTF. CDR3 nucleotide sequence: TGTGCCAGCAGCCAGGCGACAGGGCCTGGGGCCAACGTCCTGACTTTC.

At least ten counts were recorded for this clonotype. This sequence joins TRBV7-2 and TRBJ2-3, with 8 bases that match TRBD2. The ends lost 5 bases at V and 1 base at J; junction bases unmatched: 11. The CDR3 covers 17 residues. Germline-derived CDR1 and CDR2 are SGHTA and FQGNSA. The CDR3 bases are TGTGCCAGCAGCCGTACCGCTAGCGGGCCGCGCACAGATACGCAGTATTTT. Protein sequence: CASSRTASGPRTDTQYF.

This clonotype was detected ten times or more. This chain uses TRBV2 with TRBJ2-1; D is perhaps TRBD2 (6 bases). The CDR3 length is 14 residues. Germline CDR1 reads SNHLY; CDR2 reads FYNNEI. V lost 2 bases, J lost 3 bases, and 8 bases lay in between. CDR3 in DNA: TGTGCCAGCAGTGAATTGGGGGGCTACAATGAGCAGTTCTTC. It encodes CASSELGGYNEQFF.

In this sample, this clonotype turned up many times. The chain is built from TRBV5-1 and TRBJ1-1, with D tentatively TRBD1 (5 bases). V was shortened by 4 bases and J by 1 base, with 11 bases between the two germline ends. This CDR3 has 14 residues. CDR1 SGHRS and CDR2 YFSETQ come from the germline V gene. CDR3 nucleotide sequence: TGCGCCAGCAGCCCGTCCACAGGGAACACTGAAGCTTTCTTT. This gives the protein CASSPSTGNTEAFF.

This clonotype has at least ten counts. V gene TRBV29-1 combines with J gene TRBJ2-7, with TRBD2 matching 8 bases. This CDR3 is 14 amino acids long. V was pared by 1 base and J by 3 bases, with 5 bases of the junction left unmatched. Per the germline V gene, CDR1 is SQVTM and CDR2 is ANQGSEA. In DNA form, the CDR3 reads TGCAGCGTTGAAGCCCGGGCGGGGGGCTACGAGCAGTACTTC. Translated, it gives CSVEARAGGYEQYF.